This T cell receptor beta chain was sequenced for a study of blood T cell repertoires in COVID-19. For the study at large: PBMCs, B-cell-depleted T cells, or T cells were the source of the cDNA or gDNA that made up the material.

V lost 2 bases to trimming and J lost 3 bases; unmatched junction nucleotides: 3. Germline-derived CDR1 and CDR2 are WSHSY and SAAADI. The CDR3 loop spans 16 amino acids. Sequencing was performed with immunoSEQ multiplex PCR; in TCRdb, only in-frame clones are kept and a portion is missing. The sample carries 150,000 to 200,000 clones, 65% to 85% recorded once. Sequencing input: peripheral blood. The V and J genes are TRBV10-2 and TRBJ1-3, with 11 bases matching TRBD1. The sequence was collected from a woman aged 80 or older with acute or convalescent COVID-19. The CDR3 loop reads CASSERTGGGGNTIYF. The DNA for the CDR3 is TGCGCCAGCAGTGAGAGGACAGGGGGCGGTGGAAACACCATATATTTT.